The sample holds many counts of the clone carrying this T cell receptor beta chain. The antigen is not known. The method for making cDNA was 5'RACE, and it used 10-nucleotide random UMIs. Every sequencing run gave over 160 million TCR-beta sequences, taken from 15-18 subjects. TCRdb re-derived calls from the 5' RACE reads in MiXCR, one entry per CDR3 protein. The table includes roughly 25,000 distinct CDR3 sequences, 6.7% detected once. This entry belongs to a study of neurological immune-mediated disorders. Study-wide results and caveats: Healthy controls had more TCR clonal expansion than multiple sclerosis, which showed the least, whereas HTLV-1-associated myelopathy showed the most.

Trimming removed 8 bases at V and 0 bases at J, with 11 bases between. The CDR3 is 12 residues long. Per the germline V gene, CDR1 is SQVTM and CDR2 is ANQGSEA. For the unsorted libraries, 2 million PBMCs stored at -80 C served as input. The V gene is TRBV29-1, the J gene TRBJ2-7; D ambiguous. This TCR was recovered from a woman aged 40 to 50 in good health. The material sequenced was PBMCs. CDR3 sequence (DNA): TGCAGCTTTCAAAACAACTCCTACGAGCAGTACTTC. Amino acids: CSFQNNSYEQYF.